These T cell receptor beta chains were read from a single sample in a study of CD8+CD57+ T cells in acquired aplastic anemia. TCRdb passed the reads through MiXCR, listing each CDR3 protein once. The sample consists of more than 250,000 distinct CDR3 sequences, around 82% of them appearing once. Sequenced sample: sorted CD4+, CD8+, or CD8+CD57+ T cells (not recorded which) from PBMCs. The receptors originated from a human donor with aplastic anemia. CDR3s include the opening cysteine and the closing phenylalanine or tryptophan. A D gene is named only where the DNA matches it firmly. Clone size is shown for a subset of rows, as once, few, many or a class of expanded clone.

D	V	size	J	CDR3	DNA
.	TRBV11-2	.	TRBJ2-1	CASSEGLTDEQFF	TGTGCCAGCAGCGAAGGCCTGACAGATGAGCAGTTCTTC
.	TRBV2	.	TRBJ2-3	CASGVGGTGTDTQCF	TGTGCCAGCGGCGTAGGGGGAACGGGCACGGATACGCAGTGTTTT
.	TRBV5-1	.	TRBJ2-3	CASSSGGEGDTQYF	TGCGCCAGCAGCTCGGGGGGCGAAGGGGATACGCAGTATTTT
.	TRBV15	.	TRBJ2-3	CATSNRTDSGSTDTQYF	TGTGCCACCAGCAACCGGACCGACTCGGGTAGCACAGATACGCAGTATTTT
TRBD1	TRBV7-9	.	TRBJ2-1	CASSLSGQVYLHFQFF	TGTGCCAGCAGCTTATCGGGACAGGTATACCTCCACTTTCAGTTCTTC
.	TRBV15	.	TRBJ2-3	CFCSRGIEQDTQYF	TGTTTCTGTAGCAGAGGCATCGAGCAAGATACGCAGTATTTT
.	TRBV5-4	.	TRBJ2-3	CASGLVASDTQYF	TGTGCCAGCGGCTTAGTGGCCTCAGATACGCAGTATTTT
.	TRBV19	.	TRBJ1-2	CASGTAGGALIDYTF	TGTGCCAGTGGTACTGCGGGGGGCGCGTTGATTGACTACACCTTC
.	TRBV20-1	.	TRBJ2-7	CSARDRDYEQYF	TGCAGTGCTAGAGACAGAGACTACGAGCAGTACTTC
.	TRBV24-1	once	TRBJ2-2	CATMAGETGEVSF	TGTGCCACCATGGCAGGTGAGACCGGGGAGGTGTCCTTC
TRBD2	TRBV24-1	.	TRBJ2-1	CATRSSGGRDEQFF	TGTGCCACTCGGAGTAGCGGGGGGAGGGATGAGCAGTTCTTC
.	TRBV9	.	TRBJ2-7	CASSPRAASYNSEQYF	TGTGCCAGCAGCCCCCGCGCCGCCTCCTATAATTCAGAGCAGTACTTC
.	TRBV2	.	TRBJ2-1	CASIHVTQVYNEQFF	TGCGCCAGCATACACGTGACCCAGGTTTACAATGAGCAGTTCTTC
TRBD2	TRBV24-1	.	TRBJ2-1	CATSDKRSGGGDEQFF	TGTGCCACCAGCGACAAGAGAAGCGGGGGGGGCGATGAGCAGTTCTTC
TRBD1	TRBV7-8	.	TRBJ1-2	CASSSDRAGYTF	TGTGCCAGCAGCTCGGACAGGGCTGGCTACACCTTC
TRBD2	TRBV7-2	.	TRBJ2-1	CASSLQGGAGRDEQFF	TGTGCCAGCAGCTTACAGGGAGGCGCCGGGAGGGATGAGCAGTTCTTC
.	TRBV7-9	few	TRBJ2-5	CASSRGGETQYF	TGTGCCAGCAGCAGAGGAGGGGAGACCCAGTACTTC
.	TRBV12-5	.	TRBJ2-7	CASGLGLRGFGEQYF	TGTGCTAGTGGTTTGGGCCTACGGGGATTTGGCGAGCAGTACTTC
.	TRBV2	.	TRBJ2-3	CASSYGGTPDTQYF	TGTGCCAGCAGCTACGGGGGAACTCCCGATACGCAGTATTTT
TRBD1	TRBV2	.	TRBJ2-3	CASSPTGRPTDTQYF	TGTGCCAGCAGTCCGACAGGGAGACCCACTGATACGCAGTATTTT
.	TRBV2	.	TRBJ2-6	CASSEAGSYGPHHLSF	TGTGCCAGCAGTGAAGCGGGTAGCTACGGGCCCCACCACCTGAGTTTC
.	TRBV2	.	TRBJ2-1	CASSDGGLEAQFF	TGTGCCAGCAGTGATGGGGGGCTCGAGGCGCAGTTCTTC
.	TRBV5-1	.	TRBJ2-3	CASSAGLADTQYF	TGCGCCAGCAGCGCCGGGCTGGCAGATACGCAGTATTTT
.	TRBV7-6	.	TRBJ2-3	CASTLGGVPSAPYF	TGTGCCAGCACCCTAGGGGGGGTCCCCTCCGCGCCGTATTTT
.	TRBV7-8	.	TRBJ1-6	CASSLGSCPSPHHF	TGTGCCAGCAGCTTAGGTTCCTGTCCCTCACCCCACCACTTT
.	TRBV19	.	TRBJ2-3	CASSVAGESTNEQYF	TGTGCCAGTAGTGTAGCTGGAGAGAGCACCAATGAGCAGTATTTC